One T cell receptor beta chain is described in this entry. Its cognate antigen is unknown. Produced via immunoSEQ multiplex PCR; TCRdb's table is partial and in-frame only. The table lists about 35,000 clones, about 81% of them singletons. The data belong to a study of pediatric ulcerative colitis. General observations from the study: Substantially fewer templates came from a couple of patients' blood samples. Blood-derived T cells may be present in rectal pinch biopsies.

V dropped 2 bases and J dropped 8; count of bases not matched to a gene: 8. The CDR3 loop spans 13 amino acids. Germline lookup yields CDR1 SQVTM and CDR2 ANQGSEA. During colonoscopy, one to two rectal pinch biopsies were collected. Sequences were obtained from gut tissue. The chain combines TRBV29-1 with TRBJ1-2, with 7 nucleotides matching TRBD1. This sequence originates from a boy between 5 and 17 years old with mild ulcerative colitis. The CDR3 spells CSVERVTGYGYTF. The CDR3 nucleotides are TGCAGCGTTGAAAGGGTGACAGGGTACGGCTACACCTTC.